The entry that follows covers one T cell receptor beta chain sequence. Its specific antigen is unknown. No base qualities exist here, and no much larger clone lies one base off it. This sample stems from a study of blood T cell repertoires in COVID-19 (TCRdb year 2020). Study-wide context: The collaborator samples originated in the United States, Italy and Spain and spanned the acute and convalescent phases of COVID-19. The prospective study material was composed of cDNA or gDNA derived from T cells, B-cell-depleted T cells, or PBMCs. The dataset comprised deeply sampled blood TCRbeta repertoires from subjects exposed to, actively infected with, or recovered from COVID-19. The repertoires were released in a freely available public database meant as a resource for research on the immune response to SARS-CoV-2. The samples were drawn from two sources: the first 160 participants of the ongoing ImmuneRACE study, and fewer than 1,500 subjects contributed by 6 global collaborators. A de-identified subject ID, COVID-19 status, age in years and sex were almost always included in the sample metadata. Where available, HLA class I and class II types were taken from metadata supplied by the sample provider and were not determined by assay-based typing. The investigation overall reported the following: How much clinical and demographic metadata was included differed by source and by participant, and the metadata was provided uncurated.

The junction carries 8 bases between V and J, which are trimmed by 5 bases and 4 bases respectively. The germline V gene specifies KGHDR as CDR1 and SFDVKD as CDR2. Including cysteine and phenylalanine, the CDR3 has 13 amino acids. CDR3 DNA is the only sequence kept; it has 39 bases, read in frame from the first base. One collaborating source in Seattle enrolled patients during active infection and followed them longitudinally through the course of disease. Each collaborating institution followed its own protocols to collect whole blood in K2EDTA tubes. Collaborator samples were shipped for TCRbeta analysis as frozen whole blood, isolated PBMCs, or DNA extracted from either sample type. TCRbeta CDR3 regions were amplified from genomic DNA by means of the immunoSEQ Assay, a bias-controlled multiplex PCR. The original methods were these. The number of nucleated cells in each sample was estimated from the amplification of reference gene primers within the assay. Sequence reads were collapsed and filtered to measure the absolute abundance of every unique TCRbeta CDR3 rearrangement. For each sample, productive Simpson clonality was calculated as the square root of Simpson's diversity index over productive rearrangements. Drawn from immuneACCESS, this table holds only the in-frame rearrangements with V and J called that TCRdb kept. Clones are partly lost; checked studies trace under half to an unresolved V gene and leave the rest unexplained. The D gene and trimming were derived from the DNA, and the V and J assignments and clone size from that table. Recorded for this sample are almost 250,000 clones; 86% of them occurred a single time. The biggest ten clones account for approximately 5% of the sample.

The specimen sequenced was peripheral blood. The receptor comes from a woman of 80 years or more with COVID-19, enrolled during active disease. The rearrangement joined TRBV24-1 to TRBJ1-5, with TRBD1 as a weak D call on 5 bases. The sequenced DNA: TGTGCCACCAGTGGACAGTTTAATCAGCCCCAGCATTTT. This codes for CATSGQFNQPQHF.